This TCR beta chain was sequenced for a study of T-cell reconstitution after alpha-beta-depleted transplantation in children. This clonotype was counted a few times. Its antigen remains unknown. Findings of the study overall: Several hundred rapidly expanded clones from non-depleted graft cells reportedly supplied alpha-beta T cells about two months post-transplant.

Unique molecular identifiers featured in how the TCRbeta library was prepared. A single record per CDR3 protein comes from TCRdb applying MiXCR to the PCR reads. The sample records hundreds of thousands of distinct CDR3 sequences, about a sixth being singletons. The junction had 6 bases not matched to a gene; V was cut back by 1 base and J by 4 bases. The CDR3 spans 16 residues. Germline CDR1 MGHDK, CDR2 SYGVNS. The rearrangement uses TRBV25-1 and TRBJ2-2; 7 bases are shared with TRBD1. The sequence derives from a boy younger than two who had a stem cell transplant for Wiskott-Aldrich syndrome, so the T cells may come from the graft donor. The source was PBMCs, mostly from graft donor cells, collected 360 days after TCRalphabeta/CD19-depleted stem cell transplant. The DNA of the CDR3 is TGTGCCAGCAGTGAATTTGGGACAGCCTTCACCGGGGAGCTGTTTTTT. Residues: CASSEFGTAFTGELFF.